The 8 T cell receptor beta chains presented below share a single source sample, sequenced in a study of CD8+ T cells in alopecia areata. Samples from alopecia areata patients were lesional scalp punch biopsies and peripheral blood. Following extraction, RNA underwent reverse transcription to cDNA, which served as the sequencing template. TCRdb's copy holds only in-frame clones and misses some; the assay was immunoSEQ multiplex PCR. The sample lists about 5,900 clones; over 50% were seen once. The sample was skin. These receptors were taken from a human donor with alopecia areata.

The chain links TRBV2 to TRBJ2-3; D remains unclear. V dropped 0 bases and J dropped 4 bases, with 14 bases sitting between them. The CDR3 is 16 amino acids. Per germline, CDR1 SNHLY and CDR2 FYNNEI. As DNA, the CDR3 is TGTGCCAGCAGTGAAGCGCTTCTTGCTGCACCAGATACGCAGTATTTT. It encodes CASSEALLAAPDTQYF.

The chain employs TRBV5-4 and TRBJ2-1; TRBD2 aligns across 7 bases. Looked up from germline, CDR1 is SGHNT and CDR2 is YYREEE (reference sequence). Trimming took 4 bases from V and 2 from J; bases not matched to a gene: 6. The length of the CDR3 is 15 residues. This chain's CDR3 is CASSAGVRPYNEQFF. The DNA for the CDR3 is TGTGCCAGCAGCGCGGGGGTCCGCCCCTACAATGAGCAGTTCTTC.

This chain uses TRBV4-1 with TRBJ2-7, with D hard to call. The CDR3 consists of 15 residues. Trimming removed 3 bases at V and 2 bases at J, with 14 bases between. Germline CDR1 and CDR2: MGHRA and YSYEKL. CDR3 coding DNA: TGCGCCAGCAGCCAGAGATCGGACGCAACCTACGAGCAGTACTTC. Translation: CASSQRSDATYEQYF.

This chain links TRBV5-8 with TRBJ2-1, with a tentative D call TRBD2 (5 bases). Trimming removed 0 bases at V and 4 bases at J, with 20 bases between. Germline CDR1 SGHTS, CDR2 YDEGEE. This CDR3 has 18 residues. The CDR3 DNA reads TGTGCCAGCAGCTTGGCCGTTGGGGAGCGGTACTTTTACAATGAGCAGTTCTTC. Translating gives CASSLAVGERYFYNEQFF.

This clone was counted a few times. The chain is built from TRBV5-1 and TRBJ2-3, with D maybe TRBD1 (6 bases). Trimming removed 4 bases from V and 6 bases from J, with 15 bases in between. This CDR3 contains 14 residues. Germline values: CDR1 SGHRS, CDR2 YFSETQ. The DNA for the CDR3 is TGCGCCAGCAGCCCTGCGACAGGAAGGGATACGCAGTATTTT. It specifies CASSPATGRDTQYF.

V usage is TRBV7-3 and J usage is TRBJ2-3, with D uncertain. CDR1 and CDR2 from the germline V gene are SGHTA and FQGTGA. The CDR3 has 13 amino acids. Trimming took 4 bases from V and 5 from J, leaving 10 bases between them. Written as DNA, the CDR3 is TGTGCCAGCAGCTACAGTTTGGGAGATACGCAGTATTTT. It yields the protein CASSYSLGDTQYF.

This chain uses TRBV18 with TRBJ2-7, with D possibly being TRBD1 (6 bases). CDR3 length equals 15 residues. The V gene's germline CDR1 is KGHSH and CDR2 LQKENI. The V end lost 6 bases, the J end lost 0 bases, and 15 bases lay between the germline ends. This CDR3 is CASSLRGSLSYEQYF. The CDR3 coding sequence is TGTGCCAGCTCGCTCAGGGGTTCTCTCTCCTACGAGCAGTACTTC.

A few counts support this clone. Here the CDR3 reads CASSLPPTKTQYF. CDR3 coding DNA: TGTGCCAGCAGTTTACCCCCTACGAAGACCCAGTACTTC. This chain uses TRBV28 with TRBJ2-5; D gene ambiguous. Trimming cost V 2 bases and J 6 bases, with 10 bases left between them. Looked up from germline, CDR1 is MDHEN and CDR2 is SYDVKM. The CDR3 is made up of 13 amino acids.